Here is one T cell receptor beta chain with its context. Its antigen is still unknown. This record belongs to a study of T cells after yellow fever vaccination. Points from the study as a whole: Though weaker, the secondary response peaked faster, on day 5 versus 15. Abundant bulk-derived clonotypes could contaminate FACS-sorted repertoires.

Generation of TCR cDNA used 5'RACE template switching (which added a universal primer site and UMIs). TCRdb re-called the 5' RACE reads through MiXCR, storing one row per CDR3 protein. The data show around 340,000 distinct CDR3 sequences, around 12% seen once. Germline V gives CDR1 LNHDA, CDR2 SQIVND (reference sequence). The CDR3 loop spans 13 amino acids. V lost 6 bases and J lost 4, with 10 bases in between. The clonotype comes from a man younger than 35 who received the YFV17D yellow fever vaccine. This sequence joins TRBV19 and TRBJ1-5, with unresolved D. The starting material was CD4+ T cells sorted from PBMCs, obtained 15 days after the yellow fever booster vaccination. CDR3 DNA sequence: TGTGCCAGTAGGAGGACGATTAATCAGCCCCAGCATTTT. It translates to CASRRTINQPQHF.